This T cell receptor (beta chain) was identified in a study of blood T cell repertoires in COVID-19. About the study: Some COVID-19 samples were acute and others convalescent; all came from the United States, Italy and Spain.

Enrolled through a virtual design, the participants were between roughly 18 and 90 years of age and came from some 26 US areas. Membership in each cohort depended on participant-reported clinical history. Produced via immunoSEQ multiplex PCR; TCRdb's table is partial and in-frame only. The sample comprises more than 300,000 clones, 70% to 90% of which are singletons, and more than 1.5% rests with the top ten. The CDR3 runs 15 residues. Looked up from germline, CDR1 is WNHNN and CDR2 is SYGVQD (reference sequence). With V trimmed by 6 bases and J by 4 bases, 8 bases remained unmatched. This clone was detected a few times.

Sequencing was performed on PBMCs or T cells enriched from blood (not recorded which). The J gene is TRBJ2-7, the V gene TRBV10-1; 11 nucleotides align to TRBD2. The receptor comes from a man aged 40-49 years in a cohort exposed to, infected with or recovered from COVID-19 (not recorded which). This chain's CDR3 is CASRLPTSGRYEQYF. The DNA for the CDR3 is TGCGCCAGCAGACTCCCCACTAGCGGGAGATACGAGCAGTACTTC.